What follows are 26 T cell receptor beta chains derived from one specimen sequenced in a study of post-analysis software for immune sequencing data. Unique molecular identifiers featured in each of the TCR beta cDNA libraries. Each CDR3 protein is one row after TCRdb ran MiXCR on the PCR reads. The sample gives 650,000 to 900,000 distinct CDR3 sequences, under 60% of which show up once; 4.9% is in the top ten. The antigens these receptors bind are not known. Overall study results and limits: TRBV5-6, TRBV5-1 and TRBV20-1 were among several TRBV segments more frequent in patients than controls.

Sequencing was performed on blood. These receptors were taken from a girl under 18 with multiple sclerosis.

This rearrangement joins TRBV7-6 to TRBJ2-7, with a weak D call TRBD1 (5 bases). This CDR3 is 13 amino acids long. Germline CDR1 and CDR2: SGHVS and FNYEAQ. In DNA, the CDR3 is TGTGCTGTCAAGGGGCGAGAAGGAAACGAGCAGTACTTC. Translated: CAVKGREGNEQYF. Full variable domain (outside the CDR3, taken from reference TRBV7-6 and TRBJ2-7): GAGVSQSPRYKVTKRGQDVALRCDPISGHVSLYWYRQALGQGPEFLTYFNYEAQQDKSGLPNDRFSAERPEGSISTLTIQRTEQRDSAMYRCAVKGREGNEQYFGPGTRLTVT.

The chain recombines TRBV6-2 or TRBV6-3 with TRBJ1-5; D gene uncertain. V dropped 2 bases and J dropped 1 base, with 12 bases sitting between them. The CDR3 is 16 amino acids. Germline V gene data show CDR1 as MNHEY and CDR2 as SVGEGT. CDR3 sequence: CASSYGQAASNQPQHF. As DNA, the CDR3 is TGTGCCAGCAGTTACGGGCAGGCGGCCAGCAATCAGCCCCAGCATTTT.

The chain is built from TRBV6-5 and TRBJ1-2; tentatively, D is TRBD1 (6 bases). The ends were cut back, 6 bases at V and 4 bases at J, with 21 bases in the middle. CDR1 and CDR2 from the germline V gene are MNHEY and SVGAGI. The CDR3 loop spans 16 amino acids. CDR3 residues: CASSRRRGGWGYGYTF. In DNA form, the CDR3 reads TGTGCCAGCAGCCGACGTCGGGGGGGCTGGGGCTATGGCTACACCTTC.

The V call is TRBV15, the J call TRBJ2-7, with a possible D match to TRBD1 (5 bases). CDR3 length equals 15 residues. Germline lookup yields CDR1 LNHNV and CDR2 YYDKDF (reference sequence). Trimming removed 3 bases at V and 5 bases at J, with 17 bases between. The CDR3 spells CATSRDSPGSDEQYF. CDR3 nucleotides: TGTGCCACCAGCAGGGATTCGCCAGGGTCGGACGAGCAGTACTTC.

This clonotype was counted only a few times. The chain has TRBV29-1 and TRBJ2-3, with D perhaps TRBD1 (7 bases). This CDR3 spans 15 amino acids. V was clipped by 4 bases and J by 8 bases, with 22 bases between them. Germline V CDR1 and CDR2: SQVTM, ANQGSEA. CDR3 amino acids: CSVGRDSGPLGTQYF. DNA of the CDR3: TGCAGCGTTGGGAGGGACAGCGGCCCTCTGGGTACGCAGTATTTT.

In its sample, this clonotype was seen a few times. V usage is TRBV6-5 and J usage is TRBJ2-7; 8 positions match TRBD1. The CDR3 is made up of 14 amino acids. The germline V gene encodes CDR1 MNHEY and CDR2 SVGAGI. The V and J ends lost 6 bases and 1 base, in that order; junction bases with no gene match: 5. CDR3 sequence (DNA): TGTGCCAGCAGCAGGGGGCGGAATTCCTACGAGCAGTACTTC. Protein sequence: CASSRGRNSYEQYF.

This clonotype appeared a few times. The chain combines TRBV6-5 with TRBJ2-5; TRBD2 matches at 10 bases. This CDR3 region has 16 residues. Germline CDR1 MNHEY, CDR2 SVGAGI. V trimming: 0 bases; J trimming: 3 bases; junction bases outside the gene matches: 4. The CDR3 sequence is CASSYSNLAGEETQYF. In nucleotides, the CDR3 is TGTGCCAGCAGTTACTCTAATCTAGCGGGAGAAGAGACCCAGTACTTC.

This rearrangement joins TRBV10-3 to TRBJ2-7; 10 bases line up with TRBD1. The CDR3 sequence is 14 residues long. Trimming at V came to 6 bases and at J to 5 bases, leaving 7 bases not matched to a gene. CDR1 is ENHRY, CDR2 SYGVKD, per germline. The CDR3 loop reads CAIRGDRGPNEQYF. For the CDR3, the DNA is TGTGCCATCAGGGGGGACAGGGGTCCGAACGAGCAGTACTTC.

The V gene is TRBV7-9, the J gene TRBJ2-7; D ambiguous. The V and J ends lost 1 base and 5 bases respectively, with 12 bases between them. The V gene's germline CDR1 is SEHNR and CDR2 FQNEAQ (reference sequence). This CDR3 spans 14 amino acids. The CDR3 loop reads CASSLGIRVHEQYF. The CDR3, as DNA: TGTGCCAGCAGCTTAGGGATAAGGGTCCACGAGCAGTACTTC.

The chain has TRBV7-9 and TRBJ2-1; the D gene is possibly TRBD2 (6 bases). The CDR3 covers 13 residues. The germline V gene encodes CDR1 SEHNR and CDR2 FQNEAQ (reference sequence). Trimming stripped 8 bases from V and 3 bases from J, with 11 bases between. The CDR3 region is CASAGGVYNEQFF. CDR3 coding DNA: TGTGCCAGCGCCGGCGGGGTCTACAATGAGCAGTTCTTC.

The CDR3 nucleotides read TGCAGCGTTGAGGCGGGAGCCGAGACCCAGTACTTC. Translating gives CSVEAGAETQYF. This chain joins TRBV29-1 and TRBJ2-5; TRBD2 aligns across 7 bases. Trimming cost V 3 bases and J 5 bases; bases outside gene matches: 3. The CDR3 runs 12 residues. The germline gives CDR1 SQVTM, CDR2 ANQGSEA.

This clonotype was picked up one time. One junction end disagrees with the germline gene, perhaps due to a read error. The chain links TRBV18 to TRBJ2-5; D not certain. Per germline, CDR1 KGHSH and CDR2 LQKENI. The CDR3 runs 14 residues. DNA for the CDR3: TGTGCCAGCTCACCGAAAACCCTCCAAGGGACCCAGTACTTC. Translation gives CASSPKTLQGTQYF.

The V call is TRBV7-8, the J call TRBJ1-1, with D possibly matching TRBD1 (6 bases). Germline assignment: CDR1 SGHVS and CDR2 FQNEAQ. Trimming took off 5 bases at V and 5 bases at J, with 15 bases between the two ends. This CDR3 spans 14 amino acids. The CDR3 nucleotides read TGTGCCAGCAGCCAGGAGGGGGGGGGTACTGAAGCTTTCTTT. Protein product: CASSQEGGGTEAFF.

This clonotype was seen just once. The CDR3, as DNA: TGTGCCAGCAGTTTCCAGGGGGCAGCTAATGAAAAACTGTTTTTT. Its translation is CASSFQGAANEKLFF. The rearrangement links TRBV6-6 to TRBJ1-4; 8 nucleotides line up with TRBD1. The CDR3 consists of 15 residues. J lost 3 bases, V lost 4 bases, and 4 bases had no gene match. Germline values: CDR1 MNHNY, CDR2 SVGAGI (reference sequence).

This clonotype showed up just a few times. This rearrangement joins TRBV2 to TRBJ2-1; TRBD2 matches at 7 bases. Germline trimming cut 5 bases from V and 10 bases from J; bases unmatched to any gene: 17. The CDR3 runs to 16 residues. The germline gives CDR1 SNHLY, CDR2 FYNNEI. The chain's CDR3 is CASSLTGLARGVEQFF. The CDR3 region has the DNA TGTGCCAGCAGTTTGACGGGGCTCGCTCGGGGGGTCGAGCAGTTCTTC.

This clonotype was counted between two and nine times. V and J are TRBV5-1 and TRBJ2-1; 14 nucleotides align to TRBD2. V dropped 4 bases and J dropped 4; count of bases not matched to a gene: 10. CDR1 SGHRS and CDR2 YFSETQ come from the germline V gene. CDR3 length: 18 amino acids. CDR3 nucleotides: TGCGCCAGCAGCATGCGACGGACTAGCGGGAGGCAATACAATGAGCAGTTCTTC. It translates to CASSMRRTSGRQYNEQFF.

The CDR3 DNA reads TGTGCCACCAGAAGGGACAGGACCTACGAGCAGTACTTC. Protein: CATRRDRTYEQYF. V gene TRBV15 combines with J gene TRBJ2-7; 8 bases fit TRBD1. The CDR3 extends over 13 amino acids. Trimming took 6 bases from V and 2 from J; bases not matched to a gene: 3. Germline-derived CDR1 and CDR2 are LNHNV and YYDKDF (reference sequence).

Only a few counts were recorded for this clonotype. The rearrangement links TRBV11-1 to TRBJ2-7, with D tentatively TRBD2 (6 bases). The CDR3 contains 15 residues. Trimming removed 1 base from V and 2 bases from J, with 12 bases in between. CDR1 is SGHAT, CDR2 FQDESV, per germline (reference sequence). CDR3 nucleotides: TGTGCCAGCAGCTTAGAGGAGGGCAGCCCCTACGAGCAGTACTTC. This gives the protein CASSLEEGSPYEQYF.

V usage is TRBV4-1 and J usage is TRBJ2-4; 10 bases fit TRBD2. The CDR3 runs to 17 residues. CDR1 MGHRA and CDR2 YSYEKL come from the germline V gene. With V trimmed by 0 bases and J by 1 base, 3 bases remained unmatched. As DNA, the CDR3 is TGCGCCAGCAGCCAAGATGTAGCGGGAGGCGCCAAAAACATTCAGTACTTC. This codes for CASSQDVAGGAKNIQYF.

The chain is built from TRBV6-5 and TRBJ1-2, with 9 bases aligning to TRBD1. V was pared by 2 bases and J by 4 bases, with 5 bases of the junction left unmatched. This CDR3 comprises 15 residues. The germline gives CDR1 MNHEY, CDR2 SVGAGI. CDR3 nucleotide sequence: TGTGCCAGCAGTTACACGGGGACAGGGTTCTATGGCTACACCTTC. Protein product: CASSYTGTGFYGYTF.

Turning to this clonotype: The junction shows a germline mismatch at one end, possibly a read error. The chain combines TRBV7-6 with TRBJ2-1; D tentatively fits TRBD1 or TRBD2 (6 bases each). Germline CDR1 and CDR2: SGHVS and FNYEAQ. The CDR3 length is 14 residues. For the CDR3, the DNA is TGTACTAGCAGCCCAGGACAGCACCACAATGAACAGTTCTTC. Translating gives CTSSPGQHHNEQFF.

This clonotype was seen once. Since a much larger clone is just one base distant, this may be a read error. V usage is TRBV12-3 or TRBV12-4 and J usage is TRBJ2-5; TRBD2 agrees at 11 bases. This CDR3 has 15 amino acids. Here the CDR3 DNA reads TGTGCCGGCAGTTTTAGCGGGAGGGATCAAGAGACCCAGTACTTC. Translated, it gives CAGSFSGRDQETQYF.

This clonotype has only a few counts. The rearrangement links TRBV6-1 to TRBJ2-1; tentatively, D is TRBD2 (5 bases). The CDR3 is 12 residues long. Trimming stripped 3 bases from V and 9 bases from J, with 9 bases between. In germline, CDR1 is MNHNS, CDR2 SASEGT. CDR3 DNA: TGTGCCAGCAGTGATTGGGGAGCTGAGCAGTTCTTC. It encodes CASSDWGAEQFF.

The J gene is TRBJ2-7, the V gene TRBV6-7; D is possibly TRBD1 (6 bases). TRBV6-7 is an open reading frame whose function is uncertain. The ends were cut back, 7 bases at V and 3 bases at J, with 19 bases in the middle. This CDR3 spans 15 amino acids. The CDR3 nucleotides read TGTGCCAGCAACCGGACAGAGAAGGGTTTCTACGAGCAGTACTTC. This encodes CASNRTEKGFYEQYF.

This clonotype is a singleton in its sample. CDR3 residues: CASSMTSGSNYNEQFF. In DNA form, the CDR3 reads TGTGCCAGTAGTATGACTAGCGGGAGTAATTACAATGAGCAGTTCTTC. This chain connects TRBV19 to TRBJ2-1; 12 bases are shared with TRBD2. The trim removed 3 bases at V and 4 bases at J, leaving 4 bases unmatched. CDR1 and CDR2 from the germline V gene are LNHDA and SQIVND (reference sequence). CDR3 size: 16 residues.

The rearrangement links TRBV27 to TRBJ1-1; 8 positions agree with TRBD1. Germline CDR1 is MNHEY and CDR2 is SMNVEV (reference sequence). The CDR3 runs 12 residues. The trim removed 6 bases at V and 10 bases at J, leaving 7 bases unmatched. As DNA, the CDR3 is TGTGCCAGCAGGGGACTACAGGGGGGAGCTTTCTTT. Its translation is CASRGLQGGAFF.